The clone carrying this TCR beta chain was detected a few times. Its cognate antigen is unknown. The CDR3 totals 12 residues. V was trimmed by 7 bases and J by 4 bases, leaving 10 bases between them. The V gene's germline CDR1 is LGHDT and CDR2 YNNKEL (reference sequence). Combining a sample-barcoded 5' primer with a J-beta primer mix, a second PCR ran for about 7 to 11 cycles. Samples each returned at least 3 million CDR3-containing paired-end reads. Via MiXCR, TCRdb re-called the 5' RACE reads, giving one row per CDR3 protein. The sample has roughly 700,000 distinct CDR3 sequences; about half are singletons. The data belong to a study of blood T cells in healthy people across ages. Study-wide points: The fall in TCR beta diversity per million T cells was roughly linear with age. It was not possible, with unsorted PBMCs, to conclusively compare naive and antigen-experienced cells.

The V call is TRBV3-1, the J call TRBJ1-2; D remains ambiguous. The clonotype originates from a woman aged 55-70 years in good health. Input material: blood. CDR3 amino acids: CASTSTGYGYTF. The CDR3 bases are TGTGCCAGCACCTCCACGGGCTATGGCTACACCTTC.